In this sample, the clone carrying this TCR beta chain turned up a few times. Its antigen is undetermined. This sample was included in a study of T-cell memory formation after mild COVID-19. Across the study: Largely, the TCR clusters proved donor specific.

Each CDR3 protein is one row after TCRdb ran MiXCR on the 5' RACE reads. The sample has approximately 60,000 distinct CDR3 sequences; around a tenth are singletons. The study's findings and limits: Contracting CD4+ clones sat mainly in CM and EM; CD8+ in EMRA. Memory sampled before infection contained some responding clones, suggesting cross-reactive memory joined.

The germline V gene has CDR1 SGHRS and CDR2 YFSETQ. V was cut by 3 bases and J by 1 base, with 10 bases left in between. The CDR3 totals 14 residues. The origin of this receptor is a young man who had mild COVID-19 (a few samples of this study predate the infection). Cell type and time point are not known. The chain employs TRBV5-1 and TRBJ2-5; D may be TRBD2 (6 bases). The sample was PBMCs or a T cell subset sorted from them (not recorded which). In nucleotides, the CDR3 is TGCGCCAGCAGCTGGGGACTGATCCAAGAGACCCAGTACTTC. Protein sequence: CASSWGLIQETQYF.